This TCR beta chain was found in a study of shared clonotypes between healthy human individuals. CDR3 length: 12 residues. Per germline, CDR1 MNHEY and CDR2 SMNVEV (reference sequence). The V and J ends lost 9 bases and 8 bases respectively, with 14 bases between them. As concerns this clone: No antigen is known for it.

Some clones are missing from TCRdb's copy, which holds only in-frame ones; the method was immunoSEQ multiplex PCR. The data contain about 2.4 million clones, 80% to 95% of them singletons. Study-level findings and limits: Clonotypes not shared had lower generation probabilities than those common to all four donors. Several donors held approximately 5% of naive CD4 clonotypes in common. Rarefaction analysis demonstrated incomplete sorted-subset sequencing notwithstanding large depth.

The V gene is TRBV27, the J gene TRBJ2-1; D unclear. The sample consisted of naive CD4+ T cells from PBMCs. Subset indicated: CD45RA+ positively selected. The origin of this receptor is a man aged 18 to 29 in good health. Some clones in this sample may be carry-over from other donors' samples. CDR3 in DNA: TGTGCCAGTCCAACGAGTCCCCATGAGCAGTTCTTC. Translation: CASPTSPHEQFF.